This record concerns one T cell receptor (beta chain) sequence. Its antigen remains unknown. Germline values: CDR1 WNHNN, CDR2 SYGVQD (reference sequence). The CDR3 sequence is 16 residues long. V was cut by 5 bases and J by 1 base, with 15 bases left in between. The table came from immunoSEQ multiplex PCR; TCRdb's copy has only in-frame clones and leaves some out. The sample records 100,000 to 150,000 clones, roughly nine tenths being singletons. This specimen comes from a study of T cell responses to AZD1222 COVID-19 vaccine. Study-wide points: Across spike, vaccine-associated CD4 TCRs were found, dominant at 160-218 and 743-854. Females outnumbered males among donors, who were mostly white British; clonal diversity was possibly underestimated. Seropositive at baseline were only a handful of AZD1222 recipients. All repertoire sampling was performed exclusively after the peak T cell response.

This sequence was found in an adult in good health. The chain recombines TRBV10-1 with TRBJ1-3, with D maybe TRBD1 (6 bases). Sample: peripheral blood, taken on day 0 of AZD1222 vaccination. CDR3 coding DNA: TGCGCCAGCAGTCCGGGAGAACAGGGATCTGGAAACACCATATATTTT. Its translation: CASSPGEQGSGNTIYF.